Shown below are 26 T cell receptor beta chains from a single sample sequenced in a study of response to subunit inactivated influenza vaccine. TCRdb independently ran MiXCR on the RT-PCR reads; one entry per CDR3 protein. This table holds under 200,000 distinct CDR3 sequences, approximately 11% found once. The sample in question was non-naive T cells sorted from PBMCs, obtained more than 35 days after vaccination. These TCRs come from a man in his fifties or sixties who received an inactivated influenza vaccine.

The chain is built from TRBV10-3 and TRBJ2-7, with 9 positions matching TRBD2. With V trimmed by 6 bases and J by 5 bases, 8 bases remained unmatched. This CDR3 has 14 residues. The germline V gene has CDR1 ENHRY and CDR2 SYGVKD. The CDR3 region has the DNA TGTGCCATCAGGCCCGGGACTAGCATCCACGAGCAGTACTTC. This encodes CAIRPGTSIHEQYF.

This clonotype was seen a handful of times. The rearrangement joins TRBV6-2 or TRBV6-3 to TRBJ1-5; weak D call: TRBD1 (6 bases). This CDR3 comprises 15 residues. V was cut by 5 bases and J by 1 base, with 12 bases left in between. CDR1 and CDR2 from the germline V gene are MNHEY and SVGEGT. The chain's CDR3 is CASSNLRGSNQPQHF. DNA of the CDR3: TGTGCCAGCAGTAACCTCAGGGGAAGCAATCAGCCCCAGCATTTT.

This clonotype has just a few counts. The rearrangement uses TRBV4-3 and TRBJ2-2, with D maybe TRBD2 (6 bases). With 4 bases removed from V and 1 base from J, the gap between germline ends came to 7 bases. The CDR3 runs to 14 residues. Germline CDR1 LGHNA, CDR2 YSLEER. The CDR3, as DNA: TGCGCCAGCAGCCGGAGGGTGAACACCGGGGAGCTGTTTTTT. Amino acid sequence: CASSRRVNTGELFF.

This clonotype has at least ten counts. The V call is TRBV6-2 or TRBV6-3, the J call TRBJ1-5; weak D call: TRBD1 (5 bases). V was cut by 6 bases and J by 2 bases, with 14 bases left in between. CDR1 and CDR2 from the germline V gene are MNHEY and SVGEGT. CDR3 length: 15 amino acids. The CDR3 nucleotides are TGTGCCAGCAGCCTGGAGGGAGGGGGCAATCAGCCCCAGCATTTT. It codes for CASSLEGGGNQPQHF.

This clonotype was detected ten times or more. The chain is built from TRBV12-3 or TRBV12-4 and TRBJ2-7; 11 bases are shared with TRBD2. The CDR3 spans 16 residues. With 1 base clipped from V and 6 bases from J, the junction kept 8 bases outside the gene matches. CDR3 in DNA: TGTGCCAGCAGTTTAGGGATAGCGGGAGGGGAAGGCGAGCAGTACTTC. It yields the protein CASSLGIAGGEGEQYF.

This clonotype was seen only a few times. CDR3 loop: CASSRTGGGDEQFF. CDR3 sequence (DNA): TGCGCCAGCAGCAGGACAGGGGGCGGGGATGAGCAGTTCTTC. V is TRBV5-1 and J is TRBJ2-1; 11 nucleotides align to TRBD1. V dropped 4 bases and J dropped 8; count of bases not matched to a gene: 5. The V gene's germline CDR1 is SGHRS and CDR2 YFSETQ. The length of the CDR3 is 14 residues.

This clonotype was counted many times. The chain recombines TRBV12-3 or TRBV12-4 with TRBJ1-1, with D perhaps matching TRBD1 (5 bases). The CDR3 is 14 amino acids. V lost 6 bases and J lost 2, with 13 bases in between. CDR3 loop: CASRRWDGNTEAFF. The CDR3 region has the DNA TGTGCCAGCAGACGCTGGGACGGCAACACTGAAGCTTTCTTT.

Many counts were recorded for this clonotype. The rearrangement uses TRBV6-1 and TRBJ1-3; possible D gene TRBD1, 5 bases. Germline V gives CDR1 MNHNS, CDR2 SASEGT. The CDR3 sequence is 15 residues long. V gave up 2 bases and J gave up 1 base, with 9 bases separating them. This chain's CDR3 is CASSETGRSGNTIYF. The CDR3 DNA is TGTGCCAGCAGTGAAACGGGGCGATCTGGAAACACCATATATTTT.

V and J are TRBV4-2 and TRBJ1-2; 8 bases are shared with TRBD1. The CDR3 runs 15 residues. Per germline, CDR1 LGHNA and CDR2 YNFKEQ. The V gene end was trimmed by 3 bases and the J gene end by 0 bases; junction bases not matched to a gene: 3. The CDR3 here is CASSQVQGANYGYTF. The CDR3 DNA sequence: TGTGCCAGCAGCCAGGTACAGGGGGCTAACTATGGCTACACCTTC.

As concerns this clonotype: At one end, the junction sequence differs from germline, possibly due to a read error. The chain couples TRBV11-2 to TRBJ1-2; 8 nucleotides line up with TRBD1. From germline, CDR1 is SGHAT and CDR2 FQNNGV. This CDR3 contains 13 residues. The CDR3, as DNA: TGTGCCAGTAGCTCGACAGGGGTCTATGGCTACACCTTC. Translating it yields CASSSTGVYGYTF. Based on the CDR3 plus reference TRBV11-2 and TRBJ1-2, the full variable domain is EAGVAQSPRYKIIEKRQSVAFWCNPISGHATLYWYQQILGQGPKLLIQFQNNGVVDDSQLPKDRFSAERLKGVDSTLKIQPAKLEDSAVYLCASSSTGVYGYTFGSGTRLTVV.

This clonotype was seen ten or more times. CDR3: CASSEGRLAYPLYYEQYF. The CDR3 DNA follows: TGTGCCAGCAGTGAAGGTCGGCTAGCGTACCCCCTCTACTACGAGCAGTACTTC. This chain uses TRBV6-1 with TRBJ2-7; tentative D call: TRBD2 (6 bases). The CDR3 is 18 amino acids. Per the germline V gene, CDR1 is MNHNS and CDR2 is SASEGT. V was pared by 1 base and J by 3 bases, with 22 bases between.

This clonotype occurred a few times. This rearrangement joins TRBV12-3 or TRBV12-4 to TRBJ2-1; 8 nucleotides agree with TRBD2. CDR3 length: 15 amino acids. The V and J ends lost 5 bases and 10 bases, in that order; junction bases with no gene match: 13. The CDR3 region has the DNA TGTGCCAGCAGTGCGATTCTGGGGGCGGGAGGAGAGCAGTTCTTC. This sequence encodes CASSAILGAGGEQFF.

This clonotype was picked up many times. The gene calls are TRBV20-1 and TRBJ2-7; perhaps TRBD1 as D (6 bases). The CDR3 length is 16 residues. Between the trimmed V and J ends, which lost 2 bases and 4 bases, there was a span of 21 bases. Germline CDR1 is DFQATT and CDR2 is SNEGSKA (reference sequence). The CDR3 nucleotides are TGCAGTGCTAGAAGTAGTCGGCTTGGCAGGGGATACGAGCAGTACTTC. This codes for CSARSSRLGRGYEQYF.

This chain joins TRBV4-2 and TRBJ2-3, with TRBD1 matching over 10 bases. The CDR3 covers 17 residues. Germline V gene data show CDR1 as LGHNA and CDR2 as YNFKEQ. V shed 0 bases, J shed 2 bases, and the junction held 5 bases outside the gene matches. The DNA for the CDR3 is TGTGCCAGCAGCCAAGAGGTCGGGACAGGGGCCACAGATACGCAGTATTTT. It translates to CASSQEVGTGATDTQYF.

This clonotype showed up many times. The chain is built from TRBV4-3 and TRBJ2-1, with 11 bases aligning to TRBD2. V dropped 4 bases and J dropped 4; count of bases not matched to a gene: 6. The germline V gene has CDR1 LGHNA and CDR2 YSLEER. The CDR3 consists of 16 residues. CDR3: CASSRGTSGDYNEQFF. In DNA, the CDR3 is TGCGCCAGCAGCCGCGGGACTAGCGGAGATTACAATGAGCAGTTCTTC.

The CDR3 coding sequence is TGTGCCAGCGCACTAGCGGGGGGGCCTTACGAGCAGTACTTC. It yields the protein CASALAGGPYEQYF. The gene calls are TRBV11-2 and TRBJ2-7; 13 nucleotides match TRBD2. Germline V lookup: CDR1 SGHAT, CDR2 FQNNGV. V lost 8 bases and J lost 4; bases outside the gene matches: 5. The CDR3 runs 14 residues.

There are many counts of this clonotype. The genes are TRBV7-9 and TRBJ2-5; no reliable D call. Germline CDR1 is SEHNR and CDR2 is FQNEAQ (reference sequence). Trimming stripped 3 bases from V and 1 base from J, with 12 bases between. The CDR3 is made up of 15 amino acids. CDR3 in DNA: TGTGCCAGCAGCTTCCAGGCCTCAGGCCAAGAGACCCAGTACTTC. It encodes CASSFQASGQETQYF.

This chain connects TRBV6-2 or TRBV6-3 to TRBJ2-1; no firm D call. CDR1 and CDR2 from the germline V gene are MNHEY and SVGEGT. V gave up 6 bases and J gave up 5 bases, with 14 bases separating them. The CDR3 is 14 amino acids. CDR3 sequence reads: CASRRPGHNNEQFF. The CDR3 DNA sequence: TGTGCCAGCAGACGACCCGGGCACAACAATGAGCAGTTCTTC.

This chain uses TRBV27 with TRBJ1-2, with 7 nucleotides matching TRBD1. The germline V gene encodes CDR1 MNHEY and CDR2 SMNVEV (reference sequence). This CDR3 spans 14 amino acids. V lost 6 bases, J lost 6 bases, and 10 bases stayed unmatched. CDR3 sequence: CASRQTGTEDGYTF. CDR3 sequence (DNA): TGTGCCAGCAGACAAACAGGGACAGAAGATGGCTACACCTTC.

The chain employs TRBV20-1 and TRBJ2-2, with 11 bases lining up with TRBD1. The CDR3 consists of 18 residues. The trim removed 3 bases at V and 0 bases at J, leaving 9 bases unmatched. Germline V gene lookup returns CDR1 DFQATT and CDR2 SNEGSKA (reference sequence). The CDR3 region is CSASPRDRGMSNTGELFF. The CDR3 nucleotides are TGCAGTGCTAGTCCTAGGGACAGGGGGATGTCGAACACCGGGGAGCTGTTTTTT.

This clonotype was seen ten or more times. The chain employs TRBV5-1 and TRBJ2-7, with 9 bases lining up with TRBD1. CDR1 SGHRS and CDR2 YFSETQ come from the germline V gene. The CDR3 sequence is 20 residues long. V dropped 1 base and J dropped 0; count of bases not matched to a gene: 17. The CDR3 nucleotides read TGCGCCAGCAGCTTGCGCCCCGCCGGGACAGGGCACCTCAGCTCCTACGAGCAGTACTTC. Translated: CASSLRPAGTGHLSSYEQYF.

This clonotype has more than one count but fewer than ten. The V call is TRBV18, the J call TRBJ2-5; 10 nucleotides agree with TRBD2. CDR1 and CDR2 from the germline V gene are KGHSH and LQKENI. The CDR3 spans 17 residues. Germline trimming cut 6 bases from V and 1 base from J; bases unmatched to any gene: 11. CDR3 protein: CASSPIMTSGLQETQYF. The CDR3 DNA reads TGTGCCAGCTCTCCAATCATGACTAGCGGGCTCCAAGAGACCCAGTACTTC.

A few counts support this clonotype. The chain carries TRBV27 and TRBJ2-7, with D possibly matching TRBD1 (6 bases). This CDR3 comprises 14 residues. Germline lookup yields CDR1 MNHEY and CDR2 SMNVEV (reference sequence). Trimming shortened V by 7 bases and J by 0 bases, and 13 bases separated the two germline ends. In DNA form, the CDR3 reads TGTGCCAGCATGCAGGGGACCCGCTCCTACGAGCAGTACTTC. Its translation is CASMQGTRSYEQYF.

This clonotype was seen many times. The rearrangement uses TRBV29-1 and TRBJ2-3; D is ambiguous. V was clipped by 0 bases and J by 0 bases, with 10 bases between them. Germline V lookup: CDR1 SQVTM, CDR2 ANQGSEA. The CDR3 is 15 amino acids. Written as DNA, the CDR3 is TGCAGCGTTGAAGACCCGTACTCTAGCACAGATACGCAGTATTTT. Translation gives CSVEDPYSSTDTQYF.

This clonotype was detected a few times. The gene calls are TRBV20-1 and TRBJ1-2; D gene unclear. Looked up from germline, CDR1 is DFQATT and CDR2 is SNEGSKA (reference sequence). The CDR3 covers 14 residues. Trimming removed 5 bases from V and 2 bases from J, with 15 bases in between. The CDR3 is CSARPPTENYGYTF. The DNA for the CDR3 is TGCAGTGCTCGACCCCCGACCGAAAACTATGGCTACACCTTC.

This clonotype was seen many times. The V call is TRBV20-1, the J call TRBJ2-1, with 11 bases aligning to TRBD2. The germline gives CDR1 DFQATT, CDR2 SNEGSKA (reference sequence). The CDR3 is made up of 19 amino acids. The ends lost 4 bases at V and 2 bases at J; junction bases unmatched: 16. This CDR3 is CSAKTGLAGGRSAYNEQFF. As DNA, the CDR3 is TGCAGTGCTAAGACGGGGCTAGCGGGAGGTCGGTCCGCCTACAATGAGCAGTTCTTC.